The present T cell receptor (beta chain) was sequenced within a study of CD8+CD57+ T cells in acquired aplastic anemia. Genomic DNA, the template, was used for profiling of the TCR beta VDJ and CDR3. One entry per CDR3 protein, called by TCRdb with MiXCR from the reads. The profile shows over 150,000 distinct CDR3 sequences, around 40% of them singletons. In germline, CDR1 is ENHRY, CDR2 SYGVKD. Trimming took off 6 bases at V and 3 bases at J, with 6 bases between the two ends. This CDR3 region has 11 residues. The sample comprised sorted CD4+, CD8+, or CD8+CD57+ T cells (not recorded which) from PBMCs. The TCR comes from a human donor in good health. The chain carries TRBV10-3 and TRBJ2-7, with D unclear. The CDR3 loop reads CAISDNYEQYF. CDR3 sequence (DNA): TGTGCCATCAGCGATAACTACGAGCAGTACTTC.